The clone carrying this TCR beta chain was detected once. The target antigen is unknown. The source of the sample is a study of cytomegalovirus exposure and HLA in healthy donors. Study details: A previous analysis identified approximately 120 million unique TCR beta sequences derived from approximately 190 million T cells.

PCR employed 60 Vbeta and 13 Jbeta primers. Here immunoSEQ multiplex PCR was the method, and the copy in TCRdb shows in-frame clones only, minus some. The data show about 160,000 clones, roughly 80% seen once. The CDR3 totals 11 residues. Looked up from germline, CDR1 is GTSNPN and CDR2 is SVGIG (reference sequence). The V gene lost 3 bases and the J gene lost 8 bases, with 10 bases spanning the gap. Findings and caveats of the study: Sequencing had likely introduced a cluster of highly shared sequence variants as an artifact. As a later analysis showed, a missense DCLRE1C variant was linked to trimming of TCR beta V- and J-genes.

The chain combines TRBV30 with TRBJ1-1; the D is unclear. The sequence was obtained from a girl between 10 and 17 years old in good health and CMV-seropositive. The specimen was PBMCs. DNA of the CDR3: TGTGCCTGGAGCCACCAGCGCGAAGCTTTCTTT. Translation gives CAWSHQREAFF.